The source of this T cell receptor (beta chain) is a study of cytomegalovirus exposure and HLA in healthy donors. Study-wide findings and caveats: Reportedly, HLA-A and HLA-B alleles of most subjects were accurately predicted from TCR beta.

The PCR used 60 Vbeta and 13 Jbeta primers. Assay: immunoSEQ multiplex PCR; the TCRdb copy retains only in-frame clones and omits some. This sample's clone table lists 100,000 to 150,000 clones. Note on this clone: Its target is unknown.

It was healthy bone marrow donors who served as donors. This CDR3 has 14 amino acids. Germline CDR1 SGHNT, CDR2 YENEEA. Trimming removed 3 bases at V and 1 base at J, with 9 bases between. The rearrangement links TRBV11-3 to TRBJ1-1; D is unresolved. The sample was PBMCs. This clonotype originated in a middle-aged woman in good health and CMV-seronegative. CDR3 sequence (DNA): TGTGCCAGCAGCTTTGGTGTCAGGAACACTGAAGCTTTCTTT. Translating gives CASSFGVRNTEAFF.